One sample yielded the 17 T cell receptor beta chains listed below, sequenced in a study of blood T cells in healthy people across ages. Through a sample-barcoded 5' primer and a J-beta primer mix, a second PCR was run for about 6 to 12 cycles. TCRdb recomputed calls from the 5' RACE reads with MiXCR, one row per CDR3 protein. The sample contains about 500,000 distinct CDR3 sequences, approximately 25% of which appear only once. These data were also filed under a second study, of T cells of mothers and their children.

The sample consisted of blood. Source of these receptors: a boy aged 5-17 years in good health.

A few counts support this clonotype. This CDR3 is missing its conserved last phenylalanine or tryptophan, likely due to a read error. The CDR3 is CASSALTSGGADTQYL. The CDR3 DNA reads TGTGCCAGCAGTGCCTTGACTAGCGGGGGGGCAGATACGCAGTATCTT. The rearrangement links TRBV25-1 to TRBJ2-3; 14 bases fit TRBD2. V shed 4 bases and J 4 bases; nucleotides not matched to a gene: 4. This CDR3 has 16 residues. The germline CDR1 and CDR2 sequences are MGHDK and SYGVNS.

The chain combines TRBV28 with TRBJ2-5; 16 bases agree with TRBD2. V dropped 10 bases and J dropped 5; count of bases not matched to a gene: 16. The CDR3 runs 18 residues. Germline values: CDR1 MDHEN, CDR2 SYDVKM. CDR3 DNA: TGTGCCACCTCGCTCGGGACTAGCGGGAGGGCCCTGATGGAGACCCAGTACTTC. Its protein is CATSLGTSGRALMETQYF. The whole variable domain, filled in from reference TRBV28 and TRBJ2-5, reads DVKVTQSSRYLVKRTGEKVFLECVQDMDHENMFWYRQDPGLGLRLIYFSYDVKMKEKGDIPEGYSVSREKKERFSLILESASTNQTSMYLCATSLGTSGRALMETQYFGPGTRLLVL.

This clonotype showed up just once. The V gene is TRBV3-1, the J gene TRBJ1-1; D is unclear. Germline V gene data show CDR1 as LGHDT and CDR2 as YNNKEL (reference sequence). V was cut by 0 bases and J by 13 bases, with 12 bases left in between. The CDR3 consists of 12 residues. Written as DNA, the CDR3 is TGTGCCAGCAGCCAAGAATGGGGATTGGTTTTCTTT. Its protein is CASSQEWGLVFF.

The rearrangement joins TRBV10-3 to TRBJ2-1; D is perhaps TRBD2 (5 bases). The CDR3 has 17 amino acids. The V end lost 2 bases, the J end lost 4 bases, and 18 bases lay between the germline ends. The germline CDR1 and CDR2 sequences are ENHRY and SYGVKD. CDR3 loop: CAISETLAEPFYNEQFF. CDR3 bases: TGTGCCATCAGTGAGACCCTAGCAGAGCCTTTTTACAATGAGCAGTTCTTC.

With respect to this clonotype: The CDR3 does not end in the conserved phenylalanine or tryptophan, so this is likely a read error. The CDR3 spells CASSSTGGGYEQYL. The CDR3 coding sequence is TGCGCCAGCAGCTCGACAGGGGGTGGATACGAGCAGTACCTC. The rearrangement uses TRBV5-1 and TRBJ2-5; 9 nucleotides line up with TRBD1. The J call is in doubt because the DNA end fits TRBJ2-7 better. Germline values: CDR1 SGHRS, CDR2 YFSETQ. There are 14 residues in the CDR3.

The V gene is TRBV7-2, the J gene TRBJ1-6; no firm D call. Germline CDR1 SGHTA, CDR2 FQGNSA. Trimming took 5 bases from V and 9 from J, leaving 23 bases between them. The CDR3 runs to 17 residues. CDR3 DNA sequence: TGTGCCAGCAGCCCAATTTCAACCAGGAGGGTGGGTTCACCCCTCCACTTT. Translating it yields CASSPISTRRVGSPLHF. Looking up the rest from reference TRBV7-2 and TRBJ1-6 gives the full variable domain: GAGVSQSPSNKVTEKGKDVELRCDPISGHTALYWYRQSLGQGLEFLIYFQGNSAPDKSGLPSDRFSAERTGGSVSTLTIQRTQQEDSAVYLCASSPISTRRVGSPLHFGNGTRLTVT.

Turning to this clonotype: One end of the junction is discordant with germline, which a read error may explain. The chain couples TRBV28 to TRBJ1-1, with no clear D. CDR3 length: 16 residues. From germline, CDR1 is MDHEN and CDR2 SYDVKM. CDR3: CASSLLDRIMNAEAFF. CDR3 DNA: TGTGCCAGCAGTTTATTGGATAGAATTATGAACGCTGAAGCTTTCTTT.

This clonotype was counted only a few times. The rearrangement joins TRBV7-2 to TRBJ1-1; tentative D call: TRBD1 (5 bases). The CDR3 has 14 amino acids. With 6 bases removed from V and 5 bases from J, the gap between germline ends came to 16 bases. Looked up from germline, CDR1 is SGHTA and CDR2 is FQGNSA. The DNA for the CDR3 is TGTGCCAGCAGTCTAATGCAGGGTGGAACTGAAGCTTTCTTT. Its translation is CASSLMQGGTEAFF.

The chain uses TRBV7-6 and TRBJ2-2; weak D call: TRBD1 (6 bases). V was trimmed by 2 bases and J by 6 bases, leaving 16 bases between them. The length of the CDR3 is 16 residues. Germline assignment: CDR1 SGHVS and CDR2 FNYEAQ. The CDR3, as DNA: TGTGCCAGCAGCTTATCATACAGGGTTGGTTCCGGGGAGCTGTTTTTT. Protein product: CASSLSYRVGSGELFF. Full variable domain (remainder filled in from reference TRBV7-6 and TRBJ2-2): GAGVSQSPRYKVTKRGQDVALRCDPISGHVSLYWYRQALGQGPEFLTYFNYEAQQDKSGLPNDRFSAERPEGSISTLTIQRTEQRDSAMYRCASSLSYRVGSGELFFGEGSRLTVL.

Many counts were recorded for this clonotype. The CDR3 DNA reads TGTGCCAGCAGTTCCCAGGTATACGAGCAGTACTTC. Translating gives CASSSQVYEQYF. This chain links TRBV12-3 or TRBV12-4 with TRBJ2-7; D remains ambiguous. Trimming removed 4 bases at V and 4 bases at J, with 8 bases between. The CDR3 totals 12 residues.

There are a few counts of this clonotype. The chain couples TRBV28 to TRBJ2-5; TRBD1 matches 7 bases. CDR1 and CDR2 from the germline V gene are MDHEN and SYDVKM. The CDR3 is 12 residues long. V was clipped by 7 bases and J by 4 bases; unmatched bases: 3. The CDR3 bases are TGTGCCAGCACCGACAGGGTAGAGACCCAGTACTTC. It is translated as CASTDRVETQYF.

This clonotype was seen a handful of times. The rearrangement links TRBV7-2 to TRBJ2-7, with D unclear. Germline V gene data show CDR1 as SGHTA and CDR2 as FQGNSA. V was pared by 5 bases and J by 3 bases, with 14 bases between. The CDR3 extends over 14 amino acids. CDR3 sequence: CASSRRADHYEQYF. CDR3 sequence (DNA): TGTGCCAGCAGCCGCCGGGCGGACCACTACGAGCAGTACTTC.

The genes are TRBV20-1 and TRBJ2-5; 14 bases align to TRBD2. The CDR3 consists of 17 residues. Trimming took 4 bases from V and 2 from J; bases not matched to a gene: 9. Germline CDR1 is DFQATT and CDR2 is SNEGSKA (reference sequence). CDR3 coding DNA: TGCAGTGCTATCAGACTAGCGGGGGGGAACCCGCAAGAGACCCAGTACTTC. As protein: CSAIRLAGGNPQETQYF.

This clonotype showed up just a few times. The chain carries TRBV4-1 and TRBJ2-3; the D gene is possibly TRBD1 (6 bases). This CDR3 is built from 15 residues. V was pared by 3 bases and J by 4 bases, with 14 bases between. Germline V CDR1 and CDR2: MGHRA, YSYEKL. The CDR3 nucleotides are TGCGCCAGCAGCCACCTAGCAGGGGTTCCAGATACGCAGTATTTT. This codes for CASSHLAGVPDTQYF.

This chain links TRBV7-2 with TRBJ2-2, with 8 bases aligning to TRBD2. The ends lost 5 bases at V and 0 bases at J; junction bases unmatched: 8. The length of the CDR3 is 17 residues. Looked up from germline, CDR1 is SGHTA and CDR2 is FQGNSA. DNA for the CDR3: TGTGCCAGCAGCCCTGCCCTGGGACTAGCGAACACCGGGGAGCTGTTTTTT. It encodes CASSPALGLANTGELFF.

This clonotype occurred a few times. The chain has TRBV6-1 and TRBJ2-5; D is perhaps TRBD1 (5 bases). The germline CDR1 and CDR2 sequences are MNHNS and SASEGT. V dropped 2 bases and J dropped 2 bases, with 9 bases sitting between them. This CDR3 has 14 amino acids. The CDR3 here is CASSETQGQETQYF. As DNA, the CDR3 is TGTGCCAGCAGTGAAACGCAGGGACAAGAGACCCAGTACTTC.

This clonotype has a count of ten or more. At one of its ends the junction is not consistent with the germline gene, which may arise from a read error. J is TRBJ2-5 and V is TRBV5-1; D remains ambiguous. In germline, CDR1 is SGHRS, CDR2 YFSETQ. The CDR3 is made up of 11 amino acids. The CDR3: CASSIQETQYF. The CDR3 DNA is TGTGCCAGCAGCATCCAAGAGACCCAGTACTTC.